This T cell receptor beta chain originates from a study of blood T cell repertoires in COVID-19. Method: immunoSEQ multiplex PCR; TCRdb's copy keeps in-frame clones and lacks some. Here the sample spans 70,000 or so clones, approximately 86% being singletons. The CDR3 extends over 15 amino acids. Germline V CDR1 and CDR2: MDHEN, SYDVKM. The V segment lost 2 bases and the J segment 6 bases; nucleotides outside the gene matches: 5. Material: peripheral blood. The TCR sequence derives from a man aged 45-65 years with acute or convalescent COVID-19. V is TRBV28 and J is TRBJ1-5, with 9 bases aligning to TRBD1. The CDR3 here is CASSLGDREIQPQHF. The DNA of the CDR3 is TGTGCCAGCAGTTTAGGGGACAGGGAGATTCAGCCCCAGCATTTT.